This T cell receptor beta chain was captured by sequencing in a study of blood T cells in healthy people across ages. Germline V gene lookup returns CDR1 SEHNR and CDR2 FQNEAQ (reference sequence). The trim removed 4 bases at V and 5 bases at J, leaving 7 bases unmatched. This CDR3 spans 15 amino acids. A sample-barcoded 5' primer and a J-beta primer mix were used in a second PCR of roughly 7 to 11 cycles. TCRdb analysed the 5' RACE reads with MiXCR anew, one entry per CDR3 protein. This sample has 550,000 to 750,000 distinct CDR3 sequences, with roughly 21% found just once. The rearrangement uses TRBV7-9 and TRBJ2-7; 11 nucleotides agree with TRBD2. What was sequenced was blood. The TCR was taken from an older man in good health. For the CDR3, the DNA is TGTGCCAGCAGCTCTCTAGCGGGAGGAAGGGACGAGCAGTACTTC. Amino acid sequence: CASSSLAGGRDEQYF.